The 23 T cell receptor beta chains given below trace back to one sample, sequenced in a study of post-analysis software for immune sequencing data (dated by TCRdb to the mid-2010s). Results the study describes overall, beyond this receptor: Significantly higher frequencies in patients than in controls were found for a few TRBV segments, including TRBV5-6, TRBV5-1 and TRBV20-1.

Library preparation used PCR. This sample was sequenced with an Illumina HiSeq 2500. To reduce PCR and sequencing biases, unique molecular identifiers were incorporated into the TCR beta cDNA libraries. TCRdb took the public reads, trimmed them with fastp at Q25, ran MiXCR for clone calling and kept in-frame beta chains. Here each entry gathers all rows of one CDR3 protein and keeps the most common genes and DNA. The sample profile shows about 570,000 distinct CDR3 sequences; about a third of them were found once. Together, the top ten hold 6% of the sample. Antigens for these TCRs are unknown. The sequenced sample was blood. These receptors all stem from a girl under 18 with multiple sclerosis.

This clonotype was detected only a few times. The V call is TRBV4-1, the J call TRBJ2-5; D is undetermined. The CDR3 extends over 16 amino acids. Trimming left V 2 bases short and J 0 bases short, with 13 bases between. Germline values: CDR1 MGHRA, CDR2 YSYEKL. As DNA, the CDR3 is TGCGCCAGCAGCCAAAAACCGGGCCTTTACCAAGAGACCCAGTACTTC. This gives the protein CASSQKPGLYQETQYF.

The chain recombines TRBV12-3 or TRBV12-4 with TRBJ2-5; 12 bases match TRBD2. Germline trimming cut 6 bases from V and 6 bases from J; bases unmatched to any gene: 2. The CDR3 loop spans 13 amino acids. The CDR3 loop is CASRLAGGQTQYF. CDR3 nucleotide sequence: TGTGCCAGCAGGCTAGCGGGGGGGCAGACCCAGTACTTC.

The chain links TRBV28 to TRBJ1-5; 7 bases map to TRBD1. Trimming took 5 bases from V and 1 from J; bases not matched to a gene: 5. Germline loops: CDR1 MDHEN, CDR2 SYDVKM. CDR3 length equals 15 residues. DNA of the CDR3: TGTGCCAGCAGTGAGACAGGGCGGAGCAATCAGCCCCAGCATTTT. Protein sequence: CASSETGRSNQPQHF.

This clonotype was seen a handful of times. The chain uses TRBV12-3 or TRBV12-4 and TRBJ1-2; D is possibly TRBD1 (5 bases). V lost 5 bases and J lost 12, with 13 bases in between. CDR3 size: 11 residues. CDR3 sequence: CASSGGTRNTF. DNA for the CDR3: TGTGCCAGCAGTGGGGGGACGAGAAACACCTTC.

The chain recombines TRBV6-1 with TRBJ2-4; D is possibly TRBD2 (6 bases). The length of the CDR3 is 21 residues. Germline loops: CDR1 MNHNS, CDR2 SASEGT. The V and J ends lost 4 bases and 0 bases respectively, with 28 bases between them. The CDR3 DNA follows: TGTGCCAGCAGTGGACCTCCCGGGGGACCCCCGGGGGAATTAGCCAAAAACATTCAGTACTTC. Amino acids: CASSGPPGGPPGELAKNIQYF.

This chain connects TRBV13 to TRBJ2-3; D is ambiguous. Trimming pared 4 bases from V and 0 bases from J, leaving 11 bases between. The CDR3 runs to 15 residues. Germline assignment: CDR1 PRHDT and CDR2 FYEKMQ (reference sequence). CDR3 coding DNA: TGTGCCAGCAGCTCCCTCGGGCCTAGCACAGATACGCAGTATTTT. Translating it yields CASSSLGPSTDTQYF.

The chain carries TRBV27 and TRBJ1-1; TRBD1 matches 7 bases. This CDR3 region has 16 residues. Per the germline V gene, CDR1 is MNHEY and CDR2 is SMNVEV (reference sequence). V shed 2 bases, J shed 0 bases, and the junction held 6 bases outside the gene matches. The CDR3 region is CASSLQGGFMNTEAFF. The CDR3, as DNA: TGTGCCAGCAGTTTACAGGGGGGATTCATGAACACTGAAGCTTTCTTT.

The chain links TRBV10-3 to TRBJ2-3; D remains ambiguous. V gave up 0 bases and J gave up 4 bases, with 8 bases separating them. CDR3 size: 14 residues. Germline loops: CDR1 ENHRY, CDR2 SYGVKD. CDR3 sequence reads: CAISESARPDTQYF. CDR3 sequence (DNA): TGTGCCATCAGTGAGTCGGCCCGCCCAGATACGCAGTATTTT.

The CDR3 region is CASSLEGRVQETQYF. The CDR3 DNA reads TGCGCCAGCAGCTTGGAGGGACGGGTCCAAGAGACCCAGTACTTC. V and J are TRBV5-1 and TRBJ2-5, with D perhaps given as TRBD1 or TRBD2 (5 bases each). The germline gives CDR1 SGHRS, CDR2 YFSETQ. The CDR3 runs 15 residues. V lost 0 bases and J 1 base, leaving 10 bases between the germline ends.

This clonotype was counted a few times. The V gene is TRBV12-3 or TRBV12-4, the J gene TRBJ2-1; 10 bases fit TRBD2. V trimming: 5 bases; J trimming: 8 bases; junction bases outside the gene matches: 12. The CDR3 runs 16 residues. The CDR3 nucleotides read TGTGCCAGCAGTCCGATAGCGGGGGGCCACCAATATGAGCAGTTCTTC. It yields the protein CASSPIAGGHQYEQFF.

The chain is built from TRBV12-3 or TRBV12-4 and TRBJ1-5, with a tentative D call TRBD1 (5 bases). V gave up 6 bases and J gave up 5 bases, with 11 bases separating them. This CDR3 comprises 13 residues. CDR3 bases: TGTGCCAGCAGGTTTGGGGCCGATCAGCCCCAGCATTTT. Protein: CASRFGADQPQHF.

V gene TRBV20-1 combines with J gene TRBJ1-2; 10 bases agree with TRBD1. The CDR3 contains 14 residues. Germline V gene data show CDR1 as DFQATT and CDR2 as SNEGSKA (reference sequence). The CDR3, as DNA: TGCAGCGTTCCAGGACAGGGGGTAATCGGGGGCTACACCTTC. Translated: CSVPGQGVIGGYTF.

This clonotype has only a few counts. The V call is TRBV7-9, the J call TRBJ1-1; maybe TRBD1 (5 bases). Germline lookup yields CDR1 SEHNR and CDR2 FQNEAQ (reference sequence). The CDR3 has 15 amino acids. V was pared by 0 bases and J by 4 bases, with 12 bases between. The DNA for the CDR3 is TGTGCCAGCAGCTTAGCGGTGGGGGAGAGCACTGAAGCTTTCTTT. Amino acid sequence: CASSLAVGESTEAFF.

This rearrangement joins TRBV11-2 to TRBJ1-1, with D unresolved. CDR3 size: 14 residues. Trimming left V 3 bases short and J 1 base short, with 9 bases between. Per the germline V gene, CDR1 is SGHAT and CDR2 is FQNNGV. This CDR3 reads CASSLSLPNTEAFF. Written as DNA, the CDR3 is TGTGCCAGCAGCTTGAGCCTTCCGAACACTGAAGCTTTCTTT.

This chain connects TRBV15 to TRBJ2-1, with a possible D match to TRBD1 (6 bases). Germline values: CDR1 LNHNV, CDR2 YYDKDF (reference sequence). V was trimmed by 3 bases and J by 0 bases, leaving 15 bases between them. This CDR3 region has 17 residues. CDR3 nucleotides: TGTGCCACCAGCAGGCCAGGGACAATCAGCTCCTACAATGAGCAGTTCTTC. Its translation is CATSRPGTISSYNEQFF.

The V and J genes are TRBV29-1 and TRBJ2-5; D not certain. The CDR3 consists of 9 residues. Deletions cut 4 bases from V and 11 bases from J, with 8 bases between. CDR1 and CDR2 from the germline V gene are SQVTM and ANQGSEA. The CDR3 sequence is CSVAGEQYF. The CDR3 bases are TGCAGCGTTGCCGGTGAGCAGTACTTC. Using reference TRBV29-1 and TRBJ2-5 for the parts outside the CDR3, the full variable domain is SAVISQKPSRDICQRGTSLTIQCQVDSQVTMMFWYRQQPGQSLTLIATANQGSEATYESGFVIDKFPISRPNLTFSTLTVSNMSPEDSSIYLCSVAGEQYFGPGTRLLVL.

This sequence joins TRBV6-5 and TRBJ1-1; TRBD1 agrees at 9 bases. CDR1 is MNHEY and CDR2 is SVGAGI in the germline V gene. The V and J ends lost 5 bases and 4 bases, in that order; junction bases with no gene match: 5. The CDR3 runs 14 residues. Here the CDR3 reads CASSRGTGRTEAFF. The CDR3, as DNA: TGTGCCAGCAGTAGGGGGACAGGGCGCACTGAAGCTTTCTTT.

This rearrangement joins TRBV29-1 to TRBJ2-7; TRBD1 matches at 11 bases. CDR3 length: 15 residues. In germline, CDR1 is SQVTM, CDR2 ANQGSEA. With 8 bases clipped from V and 5 bases from J, the junction kept 14 bases outside the gene matches. CDR3 region: CSLYSRDRGIDEQYF. In DNA form, the CDR3 reads TGCAGCTTGTACTCGCGGGACAGGGGGATCGACGAGCAGTACTTC.

The chain uses TRBV28 and TRBJ2-5; TRBD2 is a possible D gene (5 bases). Trimming stripped 6 bases from V and 5 bases from J, with 10 bases between. This CDR3 contains 12 residues. Germline values: CDR1 MDHEN, CDR2 SYDVKM. This chain's CDR3 is CASRKRRETQYF. The CDR3 DNA is TGTGCCAGCAGAAAAAGGAGGGAGACCCAGTACTTC.

This clonotype was observed a few times. The V gene is TRBV5-1, the J gene TRBJ2-5, with TRBD2 matching 9 bases. J lost 0 bases, V lost 5 bases, and 5 bases had no gene match. In germline, CDR1 is SGHRS, CDR2 YFSETQ. The CDR3 runs to 15 residues. In nucleotides, the CDR3 is TGCGCCAGCAGACCCAGCGGGGGGTACCAAGAGACCCAGTACTTC. Encoded protein: CASRPSGGYQETQYF.

The chain joins TRBV18 to TRBJ2-7, with D perhaps TRBD1 (5 bases). Per the germline V gene, CDR1 is KGHSH and CDR2 is LQKENI. V dropped 2 bases and J dropped 4 bases, with 12 bases sitting between them. The CDR3 contains 14 residues. CDR3 loop: CASSPSGPQYEQYF. The DNA for the CDR3 is TGTGCCAGCTCACCATCAGGGCCCCAATACGAGCAGTACTTC.

The V gene is TRBV24-1, the J gene TRBJ2-2; tentative D call: TRBD1 (5 bases). The CDR3 is made up of 13 amino acids. CDR1 and CDR2 from the germline V gene are KGHDR and SFDVKD. V was trimmed by 5 bases and J by 4 bases, leaving 7 bases between them. CDR3 coding DNA: TGTGCCACCAGTGCTGGGGCCACCGGGGAGCTGTTTTTT. It is translated as CATSAGATGELFF.

V usage is TRBV12-3 or TRBV12-4 and J usage is TRBJ1-2, with a weak D call TRBD1 (6 bases). V dropped 4 bases and J dropped 6 bases, with 15 bases sitting between them. The CDR3 is 14 amino acids. As DNA, the CDR3 is TGTGCCAGCAGTTCATCGAATACAGGGAATGGCTACACCTTC. Residues: CASSSSNTGNGYTF.